Presented here are 27 T cell receptor beta chains from one specimen sequenced in a study of HIV-infected patients and healthy controls. All unsorted peripheral T cells were captured because whole blood was used without fractionation. cDNA was made from 500 ng RNA using alpha and beta constant primers. Each of the alpha and beta chains got its own library through chain-specific third strand synthesis with indices. TCRdb independently ran MiXCR on the 5' RACE reads; one entry per CDR3 protein. The sample yields approximately 7,000 distinct CDR3 sequences, approximately 9% seen once. The input for sequencing was blood, taken before antiretroviral therapy. The receptors were gathered from an adult with HIV infection.

This clonotype is deemed medium-sized. The J gene is TRBJ2-7, the V gene TRBV2; tentatively, D is TRBD1 (5 bases). This CDR3 comprises 14 residues. The germline CDR1 and CDR2 sequences are SNHLY and FYNNEI. V lost 2 bases to trimming and J lost 6 bases, with 14 bases between them. CDR3 region: CASSEPPRAGEQYF. The CDR3 coding sequence is TGTGCCAGCAGTGAACCCCCCAGGGCCGGCGAGCAGTACTTC.

This clonotype came up many times. The rearrangement uses TRBV5-1 and TRBJ2-5; 8 nucleotides align to TRBD1. Trimming cost V 4 bases and J 4 bases; bases outside gene matches: 6. Germline CDR1 SGHRS, CDR2 YFSETQ. The CDR3 runs 14 residues. In nucleotides, the CDR3 is TGCGCCAGCAGCCCAGGACAGGGCAGAGAGACCCAGTACTTC. Amino acids: CASSPGQGRETQYF. Variable domain in full (rest from reference TRBV5-1 and TRBJ2-5): KAGVTQTPRYLIKTRGQQVTLSCSPISGHRSVSWYQQTPGQGLQFLFEYFSETQRNKGNFPGRFSGRQFSNSRSEMNVSTLELGDSALYLCASSPGQGRETQYFGPGTRLLVL.

Sample share makes this clonotype medium-sized. This sequence joins TRBV29-1 and TRBJ2-5; D possibly corresponds to TRBD2 (6 bases). Trimming removed 6 bases from V and 7 bases from J, with 12 bases in between. Germline V gene sequence: CDR1 SQVTM, CDR2 ANQGSEA. CDR3 length: 11 residues. CDR3 nucleotide sequence: TGCAGCGTAGGGGACGGGGGGACCCAGTACTTC. Amino acid sequence: CSVGDGGTQYF.

This clonotype was seen at least ten times. J is TRBJ2-7 and V is TRBV20-1; TRBD2 is a possible D gene (5 bases). Germline V gene lookup returns CDR1 DFQATT and CDR2 SNEGSKA (reference sequence). CDR3 length: 16 residues. Trimming stripped 0 bases from V and 3 bases from J, with 18 bases between. CDR3 in amino acids: CSARDGPQLAIYEQYF. The CDR3 DNA reads TGCAGTGCTAGAGATGGGCCCCAGCTAGCAATCTACGAGCAGTACTTC.

This clonotype occurred many times. J is TRBJ2-5 and V is TRBV7-3; the D is unclear. Trimming took 2 bases from V and 1 from J, leaving 5 bases between them. This CDR3 is 13 amino acids long. CDR1 is SGHTA, CDR2 FQGTGA, per germline. As DNA, the CDR3 is TGTGCCAGCAGCTTAGGCAGCCAAGAGACCCAGTACTTC. This translates into CASSLGSQETQYF. Full variable domain (rest looked up from reference TRBV7-3 and TRBJ2-5): GAGVSQTPSNKVTEKGKYVELRCDPISGHTALYWYRQSLGQGPEFLIYFQGTGAADDSGLPNDRFFAVRPEGSVSTLKIQRTERGDSAVYLCASSLGSQETQYFGPGTRLLVL.

This clonotype was seen many times. The rearrangement joins TRBV13 to TRBJ2-3; 8 nucleotides agree with TRBD2. The germline CDR1 and CDR2 sequences are PRHDT and FYEKMQ (reference sequence). This CDR3 has 16 residues. Unmatched junction bases numbered 6, after V lost 2 bases and J lost 2 bases. This CDR3 reads CASSLLREGPTDTQYF. For the CDR3, the DNA is TGTGCCAGCAGCTTACTCCGGGAGGGACCCACAGATACGCAGTATTTT.

This clonotype was seen many times. The CDR3 DNA is TGTGCCGGCAAGAGACAGGCCGGCTACGAGCAGTACTTC. Translating it yields CAGKRQAGYEQYF. J is TRBJ2-7 and V is TRBV30, with TRBD1 as a possible D gene (6 bases). Germline values: CDR1 GTSNPN, CDR2 SVGIG (reference sequence). This CDR3 has 13 residues. Trimming removed 8 bases from V and 3 bases from J, with 17 bases in between.

The genes are TRBV5-4 and TRBJ1-1; tentative D call: TRBD1 (5 bases). The CDR3 spans 12 residues. Germline values: CDR1 SGHNT, CDR2 YYREEE (reference sequence). Trimming stripped 1 base from V and 6 bases from J, with 7 bases between. Here the CDR3 reads CASSLRGSEAFF. The CDR3 DNA reads TGTGCCAGCAGCTTGCGGGGCTCTGAAGCTTTCTTT.

This clonotype showed up many times. This rearrangement joins TRBV6-2 or TRBV6-3 to TRBJ1-1; D not resolved. Deletions cut 5 bases from V and 3 bases from J, with 7 bases between. Germline V gives CDR1 MNHEY, CDR2 SVGEGT. This CDR3 region has 12 residues. CDR3 residues: CASSPPDTEAFF. The CDR3 DNA follows: TGTGCCAGCAGTCCCCCGGACACTGAAGCTTTCTTT.

This sequence joins TRBV9 and TRBJ2-7, with D possibly TRBD1 on 5 matching bases. This CDR3 has 15 residues. V lost 0 bases and J 6 bases, leaving 16 bases between the germline ends. The germline gives CDR1 SGDLS, CDR2 YYNGEE. The CDR3 loop is CASSVAPDSQIEQYF. CDR3 nucleotides: TGTGCCAGCAGCGTAGCCCCAGACAGCCAGATCGAGCAGTACTTC.

By sample fraction, this clonotype is medium-sized (0.01 to 0.1%). The chain is built from TRBV6-1 and TRBJ2-3; D possibly matches TRBD1 or TRBD2 (5 bases each). The CDR3 contains 14 residues. Germline CDR1 and CDR2: MNHNS and SASEGT. The V end lost 7 bases, the J end lost 6 bases, and 17 bases lay between the germline ends. The chain's CDR3 is CASMLSWGSDTQYF. Written as DNA, the CDR3 is TGTGCCAGCATGCTAAGCTGGGGGTCGGATACGCAGTATTTT.

This clonotype is medium-sized in the sample. The chain links TRBV20-1 to TRBJ2-7, with 8 bases matching TRBD2. The V segment lost 1 base and the J segment 0 bases; nucleotides outside the gene matches: 8. CDR3 length equals 16 residues. CDR1 and CDR2 (germline): DFQATT, SNEGSKA (reference sequence). CDR3 sequence: CSARGGGGRSSYEQYF. CDR3 bases: TGCAGTGCTAGAGGTGGCGGCGGGAGGTCCTCCTACGAGCAGTACTTC.

CDR3 bases: TGTGCCAGCAGCGGGACAGGGGTCTCACCCCTCCACTTT. Translating it yields CASSGTGVSPLHF. This chain links TRBV6-5 with TRBJ1-6; 10 bases line up with TRBD1. Losses at the gene ends were 6 bases for V and 10 bases for J; bases not matched to a gene: 3. The CDR3 consists of 13 residues. CDR1 is MNHEY and CDR2 is SVGAGI in the germline V gene.

The chain recombines TRBV20-1 with TRBJ2-7, with 8 positions matching TRBD1. V shed 6 bases, J shed 3 bases, and the junction held 7 bases outside the gene matches. Per the germline V gene, CDR1 is DFQATT and CDR2 is SNEGSKA (reference sequence). The CDR3 totals 13 residues. Here the CDR3 reads CSAGQGYNYEQYF. The CDR3 nucleotides read TGCAGTGCCGGACAGGGATACAACTACGAGCAGTACTTC.

This clonotype was seen repeatedly, ten times or more. The J gene is TRBJ2-7, the V gene TRBV12-3 or TRBV12-4, with 8 nucleotides matching TRBD1. Trimming removed 6 bases from V and 6 bases from J; junction bases left unmatched: 7. This CDR3 spans 13 amino acids. CDR3 loop: CASSLRDRGEQYF. The CDR3 nucleotides are TGTGCCAGCAGCCTCCGAGACAGGGGCGAGCAGTACTTC.

V usage is TRBV5-1 and J usage is TRBJ2-7; a weak D match, TRBD2 (6 bases). The V end lost 4 bases, the J end lost 3 bases, and 23 bases lay between the germline ends. This CDR3 contains 17 residues. In germline, CDR1 is SGHRS, CDR2 YFSETQ. The CDR3 bases are TGCGCCAGCAGCCCCACCCGGGGGTCTAGCCAAGGCTACGAGCAGTACTTC. Amino acid sequence: CASSPTRGSSQGYEQYF.

Within the sample, this clonotype is medium-sized. One junction end does not reproduce the germline sequence, and a read error may be involved. J is TRBJ2-3 and V is TRBV7-7, with TRBD2 matching 11 bases. This CDR3 spans 14 amino acids. Germline V gene sequence: CDR1 SSHAT, CDR2 FNYEAQ (reference sequence). CDR3 sequence: CASSPGLAGDTQYF. The CDR3 coding sequence is TGTGCTAGCAGCCCCGGACTAGCGGGAGATACGCAGTATTTT.

As regards this clonotype: This may be a read error: a much more frequent sequence differs by one nucleotide. The chain combines TRBV30 with TRBJ2-1; D gene unclear. The length of the CDR3 is 11 residues. Per germline, CDR1 GTSNPN and CDR2 SVGIG (reference sequence). With 5 bases removed from V and 4 bases from J, the gap between germline ends came to 6 bases. The CDR3 DNA reads as TGTGCCTGGGGCGCATACAATGAGCAGTTCTTC. Translating gives CAWGAYNEQFF.

This clonotype is labeled medium-sized (0.01 to 0.1%). The J gene is TRBJ2-1, the V gene TRBV4-1; D perhaps matches TRBD2 (6 bases). The V gene lost 0 bases and the J gene lost 9 bases, with 18 bases spanning the gap. In germline, CDR1 is MGHRA, CDR2 YSYEKL. CDR3 length equals 16 residues. The CDR3 region has the DNA TGCGCCAGCAGCCAAGACGGGGGAAGGGCGAGGCGTGAGCAGTTCTTC. As protein: CASSQDGGRARREQFF.

This clonotype was picked up many times. The chain links TRBV30 to TRBJ2-1, with TRBD2 identical over 7 bases. Germline CDR1 GTSNPN, CDR2 SVGIG (reference sequence). This CDR3 comprises 13 residues. Trimming took 4 bases from V and 12 from J; bases not matched to a gene: 12. CDR3 nucleotide sequence: TGTGCCTGGAATCTTAACGGGGCTAGCGGGCAGTTCTTC. Its protein is CAWNLNGASGQFF. Full variable domain (rest looked up from reference TRBV30 and TRBJ2-1): SQTIHQWPATLVQPVGSPLSLECTVEGTSNPNLYWYRQAAGRGLQLLFYSVGIGQISSEVPQNLSASRPQDRQFILSSKKLLLSDSGFYLCAWNLNGASGQFFGPGTRLTVL.

This clonotype came up many times. The chain carries TRBV6-1 and TRBJ1-4, with TRBD1 as a possible D gene (6 bases). Trimming cost V 1 base and J 3 bases, with 9 bases left between them. The germline V gene encodes CDR1 MNHNS and CDR2 SASEGT. This CDR3 has 15 amino acids. CDR3 residues: CASSEGGQSNEKLFF. The DNA for the CDR3 is TGTGCCAGCAGTGAAGGAGGACAGTCTAATGAAAAACTGTTTTTT.

This clonotype was picked up a small number of times. The chain uses TRBV28 and TRBJ2-6, with TRBD2 as a possible D gene (5 bases). Germline CDR1 MDHEN, CDR2 SYDVKM. The V end lost 7 bases, the J end lost 0 bases, and 16 bases lay between the germline ends. The CDR3 is made up of 17 amino acids. CDR3 sequence (DNA): TGTGCCAGCACCCATACCCACGGGGACTCTGGGGCCAACGTCCTGACTTTC. Residues: CASTHTHGDSGANVLTF.

There are many counts of this clonotype. The chain has TRBV6-6 and TRBJ2-3; D gene unclear. V was trimmed by 0 bases and J by 5 bases, leaving 0 bases between them. CDR1 and CDR2 from the germline V gene are MNHNY and SVGAGI (reference sequence). There are 11 residues in the CDR3. DNA for the CDR3: TGTGCCAGCAGTTACTCAGATACGCAGTATTTT. It translates to CASSYSDTQYF.

This clonotype is medium-sized within its sample. The chain couples TRBV12-3 or TRBV12-4 to TRBJ1-3; D is undetermined. V was pared by 5 bases and J by 0 bases, with 5 bases between. The CDR3 length is 13 residues. The CDR3 here is CASSQGSGNTIYF. CDR3 nucleotides: TGTGCCAGCAGTCAAGGCTCTGGAAACACCATATATTTT.

This clonotype has ten or more counts. CDR3 bases: TGCGCCAGCAGCCCCGGGGGAACGACCTACGAGCAGTACTTC. Amino acid sequence: CASSPGGTTYEQYF. The V and J genes are TRBV5-1 and TRBJ2-7; TRBD2 is a possible D gene (6 bases). Germline values: CDR1 SGHRS, CDR2 YFSETQ. Trimming shortened V by 4 bases and J by 2 bases, and 13 bases separated the two germline ends. This CDR3 has 14 residues. The whole variable domain, remainder taken from reference TRBV5-1 and TRBJ2-7, is KAGVTQTPRYLIKTRGQQVTLSCSPISGHRSVSWYQQTPGQGLQFLFEYFSETQRNKGNFPGRFSGRQFSNSRSEMNVSTLELGDSALYLCASSPGGTTYEQYFGPGTRLTVT.

In its sample, this clonotype is medium-sized. This sequence joins TRBV15 and TRBJ2-7, with 10 bases lining up with TRBD2. The CDR3 contains 15 residues. Trimming removed 1 base from V and 4 bases from J; junction bases left unmatched: 4. Germline loops: CDR1 LNHNV, CDR2 YYDKDF (reference sequence). This chain's CDR3 is CATSRVDSGRYEQYF. In DNA, the CDR3 is TGTGCCACCAGCAGAGTAGATAGCGGGAGGTACGAGCAGTACTTC.

This clonotype was recorded at least ten times. The rearrangement links TRBV6-6 to TRBJ2-1; TRBD1 matches 9 bases. With 6 bases clipped from V and 4 bases from J, the junction kept 13 bases outside the gene matches. Germline lookup yields CDR1 MNHNY and CDR2 SVGAGI (reference sequence). The CDR3 covers 17 residues. The CDR3 reads CASRTLGRGTGYNEQFF. The DNA of the CDR3 is TGTGCCAGCAGAACACTGGGAAGGGGGACAGGGTACAATGAGCAGTTCTTC.